This T cell receptor (beta chain) was identified in a study of T-cell memory formation after mild COVID-19 listed by TCRdb under 2021. About the investigation overall: TCR sequence clusters from the two donors were found to be largely donor specific. T-cell clones expanding and contracting after mild COVID-19 in two donors were tracked by longitudinal TCRalpha and TCRbeta repertoire sequencing. The cohort was made up of two young adult volunteers, one female and one male, who were previously healthy.

Ficoll-Paque density gradient centrifugation was the method used to isolate PBMCs. Measured from the cysteine to the phenylalanine, the CDR3 is 15 residues long. Only the CDR3 DNA stays, 45 bases, in frame from base 1. V loses 3 bases at its end and J loses 7 bases; junction bases beyond the gene matches: 12. Comments on this clonotype: Its antigen is unknown. No quality values exist for individual bases; no much larger clone is one base distant.

The study at large found these results: Some responding clones were found in pre-infection memory, which suggests that pre-existing cross-reactive memory T cells took part in the SARS-CoV-2 response. Contracting CD4+ clones appeared mostly in the CM and EM memory subsets, whereas CD8+ clones were enriched in EMRA. SARS-CoV-2 specificity of the second-wave clones peaking on day 37 was not confirmed. Clones that contracted from day 15 to 85 showed balanced CD4/CD8 phenotypes, whereas a second wave of clones that expanded from day 15 to 37 leaned towards CD4+. Only a couple of mild cases were covered in the study, and larger cohorts including severe cases with pre-infection samples were considered necessary.

This sample was sequenced with an Illumina NovaSeq 6000. TCRalpha and TCRbeta cDNA libraries were constructed by 5'RACE with constant-segment primers, with sample barcodes and unique molecular identifiers being introduced. Trizol reagent was used to extract RNA from every sample. Library amplification was performed in two PCR steps, and a second sample barcode and Illumina TruSeq adapters were introduced in the second step. Libraries were sequenced on an Illumina NovaSeq with 2 x 150 bp paired-end reads. Turning to the authors' computational methods: The reads were demultiplexed and collapsed into UMI-guided consensus sequences using migec v1.2.7. Using mixcr v2.1.11, UMI consensuses were aligned to TRA and TRB V and J templates and then assembled into clonotypes. Expanded or contracted clonotypes were those called significant by both edgeR and NoisET, with noise models trained on biological replicates. For edgeR calls, the thresholds were a false discovery rate-adjusted p below 0.01 and a log2 fold-change of 1. As an exploratory analysis of dynamics, max-normalized trajectories of the 1000 most abundant clonotypes were examined with PCA combined with hierarchical clustering. Each responding clone was given a CD4 or CD8 phenotype based on the CD4+ and CD8+ repertoires, which had been sequenced separately. The raw public data were reprocessed by TCRdb itself: fastp quality trimming at Q25, MiXCR clonotype calling, in-frame beta chains only. When rows share a CDR3 protein, they turn into one entry using the most common DNA and genes. TCRdb assigned the V and J calls; the authors' analysis was not used. This sample lists about 180,000 distinct CDR3 sequences; approximately 16% were detected once. Of the sample, around 1.9% falls within the top ten clones.

The V gene is TRBV12-3 or TRBV12-4 and the J gene is TRBJ2-7, with 7 bases matching TRBD2. This TCR was recovered from an adult woman who had mild COVID-19 (a few samples of this study predate the infection). The sample titles of this study are shuffled in the database, so cell type and time point are left out; the donor was told from shared clones. The sequenced material came from PBMCs or a T cell subset sorted from them (not recorded which). The CDR3 region has the sequence CASSFWGPGGFEQYF. The DNA sequence is given as TGTGCCAGCAGTTTCTGGGGACCGGGAGGCTTTGAGCAGTACTTC.